Below are 21 T cell receptor beta chains sequenced from a single sample in a study of blood T cells in healthy people across ages. Sample-barcoded 5' priming and a J-beta primer mix drove a second PCR of about 7 to 12 cycles. MiXCR was run by TCRdb on the 5' RACE reads, yielding one entry per CDR3 protein. Seen here are roughly 500,000 distinct CDR3 sequences, roughly 29% observed once, and the top ten hold 15% to 20%. The sequenced sample consisted of blood. These receptors were taken from a woman between 65 and 79 years old in good health.

This clonotype was found a few times. V is TRBV10-3 and J is TRBJ2-7, with TRBD2 matching over 7 bases. The V and J ends lost 6 bases and 3 bases, in that order; junction bases with no gene match: 2. The CDR3 has 12 amino acids. Per the germline V gene, CDR1 is ENHRY and CDR2 is SYGVKD. CDR3 in DNA: TGTGCCATCAGCGGGGGGATCTACGAGCAGTACTTC. Its translation is CAISGGIYEQYF.

CDR3 amino acids: CASRTIGTGLGYTF. The CDR3 nucleotides are TGTGCCAGCCGTACGATAGGGACAGGGTTAGGCTACACCTTC. The chain joins TRBV6-5 to TRBJ1-2; 9 positions agree with TRBD1. The trim removed 8 bases at V and 8 bases at J, leaving 12 bases unmatched. This CDR3 is built from 14 residues. Germline V lookup: CDR1 MNHEY, CDR2 SVGAGI.

The sample holds a few counts of this clonotype. The chain recombines TRBV15 with TRBJ2-3, with D tentatively TRBD2 (6 bases). Trimming left V 8 bases short and J 0 bases short, with 15 bases between. The CDR3 has 15 residues. Germline V gene sequence: CDR1 LNHNV, CDR2 YYDKDF (reference sequence). The CDR3 DNA follows: TGTGCCACCGGCAACCCTCGGGAGAGCACAGATACGCAGTATTTT. Protein product: CATGNPRESTDTQYF.

This rearrangement joins TRBV7-6 to TRBJ2-7; TRBD2 is a possible D gene (5 bases). Germline V gene sequence: CDR1 SGHVS, CDR2 FNYEAQ. CDR3 length equals 12 residues. Trimming pared 5 bases from V and 3 bases from J, leaving 8 bases between. CDR3 region: CASSPGDYEQYF. The CDR3 nucleotides are TGTGCCAGCAGCCCCGGGGACTACGAGCAGTACTTC.

The CDR3 DNA is TGCAGCGCGGACAGAAGGCTGAACACTGAAGCTTTCTTT. Its protein is CSADRRLNTEAFF. This rearrangement joins TRBV29-1 to TRBJ1-1; TRBD1 is a possible D gene (6 bases). The CDR3 has 13 amino acids. Germline assignment: CDR1 SQVTM and CDR2 ANQGSEA. V shed 7 bases and J shed 0 bases, with 12 bases lying between them.

The chain carries TRBV7-2 and TRBJ2-2; the D gene is possibly TRBD1 (6 bases). This CDR3 region has 13 residues. Looked up from germline, CDR1 is SGHTA and CDR2 is FQGNSA. V was pared by 4 bases and J by 7 bases, with 10 bases between. CDR3 DNA: TGTGCCAGCAGCTCAACCAGGGGCGGGGAGCTGTTTTTT. The encoded protein is CASSSTRGGELFF.

CDR3 residues: CSVRRGGSTDTQYF. CDR3 DNA sequence: TGCAGTGTTCGGCGGGGGGGAAGCACAGATACGCAGTATTTT. This sequence joins TRBV20-1 and TRBJ2-3; 9 positions match TRBD2. Trimming removed 7 bases from V and 0 bases from J; junction bases left unmatched: 5. In germline, CDR1 is DFQATT, CDR2 SNEGSKA (reference sequence). The CDR3 loop spans 14 amino acids.

The chain recombines TRBV5-1 with TRBJ1-4; D remains unclear. CDR1 and CDR2 from the germline V gene are SGHRS and YFSETQ. This CDR3 spans 15 amino acids. The V gene lost 2 bases and the J gene lost 4 bases, with 12 bases spanning the gap. This chain's CDR3 is CASSLVTGGNEKLFF. CDR3 DNA: TGCGCCAGCAGCTTAGTAACCGGAGGTAATGAAAAACTGTTTTTT.

The chain joins TRBV5-1 to TRBJ2-1, with TRBD1 as a possible D gene (5 bases). The CDR3 length is 14 residues. Germline assignment: CDR1 SGHRS and CDR2 YFSETQ. V shed 1 base and J shed 12 bases, with 17 bases lying between them. The CDR3 reads CASSLTGSSFGQFF. The CDR3, as DNA: TGCGCCAGCAGCTTGACAGGCTCATCGTTTGGGCAGTTCTTC.

This clonotype was seen only a few times. The J gene is TRBJ2-1, the V gene TRBV29-1; D possibly matches TRBD1 or TRBD2 (5 bases each). The CDR3 consists of 14 residues. Germline V gene data show CDR1 as SQVTM and CDR2 as ANQGSEA. Deletions cut 4 bases from V and 0 bases from J, with 10 bases between. CDR3 loop: CSVGDPSSYNEQFF. As DNA, the CDR3 is TGCAGCGTTGGGGACCCGAGCTCCTACAATGAGCAGTTCTTC.

The gene calls are TRBV7-2 and TRBJ2-4; D gene uncertain. The CDR3 runs to 16 residues. The V gene's germline CDR1 is SGHTA and CDR2 FQGNSA. Trimming pared 5 bases from V and 0 bases from J, leaving 14 bases between. The CDR3 DNA reads TGTGCCAGCAGCCAACTCTGGACCTTAGCCAAAAACATTCAGTACTTC. As protein: CASSQLWTLAKNIQYF.

This clonotype was counted only a few times. This sequence joins TRBV11-3 and TRBJ1-4; a possible D gene is TRBD1 (5 bases). With 5 bases removed from V and 11 bases from J, the gap between germline ends came to 24 bases. The CDR3 contains 16 residues. The germline gives CDR1 SGHNT, CDR2 YENEEA. Here the CDR3 reads CASSREGGDAGGKLFF. The DNA for the CDR3 is TGTGCCAGCAGCAGGGAAGGAGGGGACGCCGGGGGGAAACTGTTTTTT.

This clonotype was counted many times. The rearrangement links TRBV5-1 to TRBJ2-5; D remains ambiguous. Trimming took off 0 bases at V and 6 bases at J, with 9 bases between the two ends. This CDR3 is built from 13 residues. Germline lookup yields CDR1 SGHRS and CDR2 YFSETQ. CDR3 sequence (DNA): TGCGCCAGCAGCTTGGAGGCCGAGAAGACCCAGTACTTC. The encoded protein is CASSLEAEKTQYF.

The sample holds a few counts of this clonotype. This chain uses TRBV7-9 with TRBJ2-7, with D possibly TRBD1 on 5 matching bases. CDR1 SEHNR and CDR2 FQNEAQ come from the germline V gene (reference sequence). The CDR3 loop spans 13 amino acids. V was shortened by 5 bases and J by 6 bases, with 14 bases between the two germline ends. This chain's CDR3 is CASSLQVPGEQYF. As DNA, the CDR3 is TGTGCCAGCAGCCTACAGGTGCCCGGCGAGCAGTACTTC.

Concerning this clonotype itself: The junction does not match germline at one end; this may be a read error. The chain couples TRBV11-2 to TRBJ2-3, with no clear D. The germline CDR1 and CDR2 sequences are SGHAT and FQNNGV. CDR3 size: 14 residues. CDR3: CAGSLDPLTDTQYF. CDR3 bases: TGTGCCGGCAGCTTAGACCCTCTCACAGATACGCAGTATTTT.

This clonotype was seen a few times. This chain connects TRBV15 to TRBJ2-5; D remains unclear. The CDR3 contains 11 residues. Germline loops: CDR1 LNHNV, CDR2 YYDKDF (reference sequence). Trimming shortened V by 6 bases and J by 5 bases, and 7 bases separated the two germline ends. CDR3 nucleotides: TGTGCCACCAGTAATTGGGAGACCCAGTACTTC. It specifies CATSNWETQYF.

A remark on this clonotype: At one boundary the junction diverges from the germline segment, which might be a read error. CDR3 sequence reads: CASGATGRNGQFF. The CDR3 nucleotides read TGTGCCAGCGGCGCCACAGGGCGGAATGGGCAGTTCTTC. The rearrangement joins TRBV7-2 to TRBJ2-1; the D gene is possibly TRBD1 (6 bases). Germline assignment: CDR1 SGHTA and CDR2 FQGNSA. The CDR3 spans 13 residues.

This chain joins TRBV4-3 and TRBJ2-2, with a possible D match to TRBD2 (5 bases). The ends were cut back, 0 bases at V and 5 bases at J, with 13 bases in the middle. Germline V lookup: CDR1 LGHNA, CDR2 YSLEER. The CDR3 has 16 residues. The CDR3 here is CASSQEWGRETGELFF. Written as DNA, the CDR3 is TGCGCCAGCAGCCAAGAGTGGGGAAGGGAGACCGGGGAGCTGTTTTTT.

This clonotype was seen once. This is likely a read error, given that the CDR3 carries no conserved phenylalanine or tryptophan at its end. The gene calls are TRBV7-2 and TRBJ2-5; 8 bases fit TRBD2. The J call could be wrong; TRBJ2-1 is a better fit for the DNA end. CDR1 and CDR2 (germline): SGHTA, FQGNSA. The CDR3 is made up of 15 amino acids. The CDR3 here is CASSLTPGGADEQFL. CDR3 DNA sequence: TGTGCCAGCAGCTTAACGCCGGGGGGGGCCGATGAGCAGTTCCTC.

The rearrangement uses TRBV7-9 and TRBJ1-2; TRBD1 might be the D (5 bases). The germline V and J ends were trimmed by 2 bases and 4 bases, with 17 bases remaining between them. From germline, CDR1 is SEHNR and CDR2 FQNEAQ (reference sequence). This CDR3 contains 16 residues. The CDR3 DNA is TGTGCCAGCAGCTTAACGGAAGAGGGGATCGGCTATGGCTACACCTTC. Encoded protein: CASSLTEEGIGYGYTF.

This clonotype was picked up many times. V gene TRBV12-3 or TRBV12-4 combines with J gene TRBJ2-5; D may match TRBD1 or TRBD2 (5 bases each). CDR3 length: 15 residues. The V and J ends lost 1 base and 2 bases respectively, with 11 bases between them. The CDR3 reads CASSLGSGPQETQYF. CDR3 DNA: TGTGCCAGCAGTTTAGGGTCGGGGCCACAAGAGACCCAGTACTTC.